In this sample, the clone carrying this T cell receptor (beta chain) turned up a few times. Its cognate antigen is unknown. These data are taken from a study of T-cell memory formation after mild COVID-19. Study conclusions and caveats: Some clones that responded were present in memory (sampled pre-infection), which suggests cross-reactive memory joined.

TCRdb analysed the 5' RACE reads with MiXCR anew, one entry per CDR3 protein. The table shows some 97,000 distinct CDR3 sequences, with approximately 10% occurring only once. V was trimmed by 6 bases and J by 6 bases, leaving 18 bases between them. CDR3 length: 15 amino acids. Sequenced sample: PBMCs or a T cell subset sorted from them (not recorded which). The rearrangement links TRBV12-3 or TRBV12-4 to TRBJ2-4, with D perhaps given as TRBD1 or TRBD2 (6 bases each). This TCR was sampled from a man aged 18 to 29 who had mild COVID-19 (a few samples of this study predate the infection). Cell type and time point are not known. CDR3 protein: CASRERGAGRNIQYF. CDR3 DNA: TGTGCCAGCAGAGAAAGGGGGGCCGGGAGAAACATTCAGTACTTC.